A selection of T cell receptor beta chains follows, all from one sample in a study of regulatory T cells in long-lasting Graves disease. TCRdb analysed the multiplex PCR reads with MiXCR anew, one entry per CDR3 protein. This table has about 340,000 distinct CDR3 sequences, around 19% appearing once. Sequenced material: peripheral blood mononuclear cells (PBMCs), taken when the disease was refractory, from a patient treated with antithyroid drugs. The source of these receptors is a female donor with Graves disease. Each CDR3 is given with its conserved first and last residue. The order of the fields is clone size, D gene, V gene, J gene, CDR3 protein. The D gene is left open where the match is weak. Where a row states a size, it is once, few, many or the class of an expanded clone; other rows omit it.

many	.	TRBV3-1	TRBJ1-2	CASSPEWTARYYGYTF
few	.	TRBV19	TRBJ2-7	CASSIAGGRFYEQYF
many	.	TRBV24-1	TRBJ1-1	CATSDLEGYRAFF
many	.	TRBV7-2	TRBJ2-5	CASSLGGGARRETQYF
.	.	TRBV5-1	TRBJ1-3	CASSLAHLTFAGNTIYF
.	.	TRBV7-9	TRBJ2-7	CASSPSGRDYEQYF
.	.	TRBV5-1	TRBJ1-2	CASSLERGNYGYTF
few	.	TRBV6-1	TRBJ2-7	CASRLAANYEQYF
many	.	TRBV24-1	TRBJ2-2	CATSDRRPPTGELFF
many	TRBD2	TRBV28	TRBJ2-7	CASRRRLAGGTYEQYF
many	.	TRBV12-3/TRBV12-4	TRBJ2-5	CASSLGYIQETQYF
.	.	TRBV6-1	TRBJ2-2	CASSEAGGELFF
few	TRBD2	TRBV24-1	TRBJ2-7	CATSDPSSGSYEQYF
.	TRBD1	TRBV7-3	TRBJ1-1	CASSSTGANTEAFF
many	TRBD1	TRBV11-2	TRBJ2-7	CASSSLQGLGEQYF
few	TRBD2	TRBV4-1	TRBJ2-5	CASSLYLIGLAGETQYF
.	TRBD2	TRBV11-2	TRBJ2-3	CASKNLAGVFTDTQYF
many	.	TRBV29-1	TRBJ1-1	CSVRDSRGSGATEAFF
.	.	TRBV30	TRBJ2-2	CAWNPSYANTGELFF
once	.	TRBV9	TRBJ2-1	CASSGRDSRNEQFF
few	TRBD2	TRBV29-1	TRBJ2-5	CSVAGRAQETQYF
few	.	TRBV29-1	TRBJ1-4	CSVEVGWTNEKLFF
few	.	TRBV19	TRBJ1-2	CASSREDSPRAGYTF
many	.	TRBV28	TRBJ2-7	CASSSPLEPGEQYF
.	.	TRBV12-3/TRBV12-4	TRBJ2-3	CANSSRTYTDTQYF
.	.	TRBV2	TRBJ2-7	CASSPGNGPFEQYF
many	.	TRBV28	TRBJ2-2	CASSLGGTTGELFF
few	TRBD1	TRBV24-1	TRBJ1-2	CATSDPGQGNYGYTF
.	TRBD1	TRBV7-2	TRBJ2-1	CASSRTGNSYNEQFF
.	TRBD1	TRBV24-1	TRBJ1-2	CATSDLDRGGDGYTF
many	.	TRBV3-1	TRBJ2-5	CASSQEALVRWETQYF
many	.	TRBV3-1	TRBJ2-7	CASSQEPPNRDYEQYF
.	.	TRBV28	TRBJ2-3	CASIKGGSLHTQYF
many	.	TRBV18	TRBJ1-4	CASSRYRATNEKLFF
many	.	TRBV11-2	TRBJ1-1	CASSLGASMNTEAFF
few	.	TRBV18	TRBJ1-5	CASSPNSDQPQHF
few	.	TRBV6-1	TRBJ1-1	CASSPTDRTNTEAFF
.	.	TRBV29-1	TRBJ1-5	CSVEDKQGLNQHF
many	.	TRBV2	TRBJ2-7	CASSDNRVSYEQYF
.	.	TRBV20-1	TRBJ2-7	CSAISYLDSSSYEQYF
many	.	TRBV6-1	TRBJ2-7	CASTSRLTGKASEQYF
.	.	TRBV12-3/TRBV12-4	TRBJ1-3	CASSLRQFTSGNTIYF
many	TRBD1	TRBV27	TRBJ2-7	CASSLTGGHSEQYF
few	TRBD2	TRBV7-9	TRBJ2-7	CASSLNSGGPDEQYF
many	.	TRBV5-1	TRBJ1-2	CASSLSGRGGYTF
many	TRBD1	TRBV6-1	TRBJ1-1	CASTRTGGTFFEAFF
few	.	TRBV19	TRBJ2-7	CASSKGAGEQYF